These T cell receptor beta chains were read from a single sample in a study of blood T cell repertoires in COVID-19. Generated by immunoSEQ multiplex PCR, the TCRdb table keeps only in-frame clones and is missing some. The data contain more than 400,000 clones, about 90% of them seen just once; the ten biggest clones take up 0.6%. Source material: PBMCs or T cells enriched from blood (not recorded which). Receptors were obtained from a man aged 18 to 29 who had recovered from COVID-19. Each CDR3 is given with its conserved first and last residue. A D gene is named only where the DNA matches it firmly. A clone size is listed for some rows: how often the clone was seen (once, few, many), or a class if it is expanded.

TRBJ1-3 NA TRBV2 NA CASRESSGNTIYF TGTGCCAGCAGAGAGAGCTCTGGAAACACCATATATTTT
TRBJ1-1 NA TRBV19 NA CASSPGEFATEAFF TGTGCCAGTAGTCCAGGCGAATTTGCCACTGAAGCTTTCTTT
TRBJ1-6 TRBD1 TRBV28 NA CASSPRDSNSPLHF TGTGCCAGCAGTCCGAGGGACAGCAATTCACCCCTCCACTTT
TRBJ2-1 NA TRBV29-1 NA CSVVPRVPMLVAANEQFF TGCAGCGTTGTCCCCCGGGTCCCCATGTTAGTAGCGGCAAATGAGCAGTTCTTC
TRBJ2-7 TRBD1 TRBV27 NA CASSANRDRHYEQYF TGTGCCAGCAGTGCAAACCGGGACAGACACTACGAGCAGTACTTC
TRBJ1-4 NA TRBV5-4 few CASSLGMVATNEKLFF TGTGCCAGCAGCTTGGGTATGGTAGCAACTAATGAAAAACTGTTTTTT
TRBJ1-3 NA TRBV7-8 NA CASSMIRGFGNTIYF TGTGCCAGCAGCATGATCAGGGGTTTCGGAAACACCATATATTTT
TRBJ1-6 TRBD1 TRBV3-1/TRBV3-2 NA CASSQGQGYHSPLHF TGTGCCAGCAGCCAGGGACAGGGGTATCATTCACCCCTCCACTTT
TRBJ1-1 NA TRBV12-3/TRBV12-4 NA CAIYRVMNTEAFF TGTGCCATATACAGGGTCATGAACACTGAAGCTTTCTTT
TRBJ2-7 TRBD2 TRBV30 NA CAWSPGLALSYEQYF TGTGCCTGGAGTCCCGGACTAGCCCTTTCCTACGAGCAGTACTTC
TRBJ1-2 NA TRBV19 once CASSLTNQKGYTF TGTGCCAGTAGTTTAACGAACCAGAAAGGCTACACCTTC
TRBJ1-1 NA TRBV27 NA CASRLSVWTEAFF TGTGCCAGCAGACTCTCGGTTTGGACTGAAGCTTTCTTT
TRBJ1-1 TRBD1 TRBV18 NA CASSPMGQKNTEAFF TGTGCCAGCTCACCAATGGGACAGAAGAACACTGAAGCTTTCTTT
TRBJ1-1 NA TRBV30 NA CAGLREIGQMNTEAFF TGTGCCGGTTTACGGGAGATTGGACAAATGAACACTGAAGCTTTCTTT
TRBJ2-7 NA TRBV3-1/TRBV3-2 few CASSQAGGIAYEQYF TGTGCCAGCAGCCAAGCTGGCGGAATCGCCTACGAGCAGTACTTC
TRBJ2-7 TRBD2 TRBV18 NA CASSPPQRGEQYF TGTGCCAGCTCACCACCCCAGCGGGGCGAGCAGTACTTC
TRBJ2-2 NA TRBV2 NA CASSRGPNTGELFF TGTGCCAGCAGCAGAGGTCCGAACACCGGGGAGCTGTTTTTT
TRBJ1-3 NA TRBV2 NA CASSKLAGNTIYF TGTGCCAGCAGTAAACTAGCTGGAAACACCATATATTTT
TRBJ1-2 TRBD1 TRBV27 NA CASRGQGVIDRGGYTF TGTGCCAGCCGGGGACAGGGTGTAATTGATAGGGGGGGCTACACCTTC
TRBJ2-5 TRBD2 TRBV5-4 NA CASTDSGGAETQYF TGTGCCAGCACCGATAGCGGGGGGGCGGAGACCCAGTACTTC
TRBJ1-6 NA TRBV28 once CASSYEGVSSYNSPLHF TGTGCCAGCAGTTATGAAGGGGTTAGCTCCTATAATTCACCCCTCCACTTT
TRBJ2-1 NA TRBV2 once CASGRGDYNEQFF TGTGCCAGCGGGCGCGGGGACTACAATGAGCAGTTCTTC
TRBJ1-3 NA TRBV6-6 NA CASSYGPSGNTIYF TGTGCCAGCAGTTACGGCCCGTCTGGAAACACCATATATTTT
TRBJ1-1 TRBD1 TRBV18 NA CASSPTGQNTEAFF TGTGCCAGCTCACCGACAGGGCAGAACACTGAAGCTTTCTTT
TRBJ1-1 NA TRBV24-1 NA CATSDGVTGEAFF TGTGCCACCAGTGATGGGGTGACAGGCGAAGCTTTCTTT
TRBJ2-5 NA TRBV5-4 NA CASSLGSPGLRETQYF TGTGCCAGCAGCTTGGGGTCTCCAGGGTTGCGGGAGACCCAGTACTTC
TRBJ1-4 NA TRBV12-3/TRBV12-4 NA CASTGFKNEKLFF TGTGCCAGCACGGGGTTTAAGAATGAAAAACTGTTTTTT
TRBJ1-2 TRBD1 TRBV3-1/TRBV3-2 NA CASSQGRQGTGGYTF TGTGCCAGCAGCCAAGGGAGACAGGGAACAGGGGGCTACACCTTC
TRBJ1-2 NA TRBV5-4 NA CASSPRASGYTF TGTGCCAGCAGCCCGAGGGCGTCTGGCTACACCTTC
TRBJ1-6 NA TRBV30 NA CAWSPGIGSPLHF TGTGCCTGGAGTCCGGGGATTGGTTCACCCCTCCACTTT
TRBJ2-2 TRBD1 TRBV9 once CASSAGTESFRELFF TGTGCCAGCAGCGCCGGGACAGAGAGTTTCCGGGAGCTGTTTTTT
TRBJ2-2 NA TRBV29-1 NA CSVVAGDTGELFF TGCAGCGTTGTGGCCGGGGACACCGGGGAGCTGTTTTTT
TRBJ1-1 NA TRBV6-2/TRBV6-3 few CASSLGDTEAFF TGTGCCAGCAGTCTAGGAGACACTGAAGCTTTCTTT
TRBJ1-5 NA TRBV18 NA CASSPDQGLGQPQHF TGTGCCAGCTCACCGGATCAGGGGCTGGGTCAGCCCCAGCATTTT
TRBJ1-2 TRBD1 TRBV28 NA CASSYGTANYGYTF TGTGCCAGCAGTTATGGGACAGCTAACTATGGCTACACCTTC
TRBJ2-7 NA TRBV27 once CASSLSGPMEQYF TGTGCCAGCAGTTTATCGGGCCCCATGGAGCAGTACTTC
TRBJ1-3 NA TRBV7-6 NA CASSLLAGEGGNTIYF TGTGCCAGCAGCTTATTAGCGGGGGAAGGTGGAAACACCATATATTTT
TRBJ2-2 TRBD1 TRBV19 NA CASATGQGAGELFF TGTGCCAGTGCCACAGGACAGGGCGCCGGGGAGCTGTTTTTT
TRBJ2-7 TRBD1 TRBV9 NA CASSRDRRTYEQYF TGTGCCAGCAGCCGGGACAGGAGAACCTACGAGCAGTACTTC
TRBJ1-4 NA TRBV6-6 NA CASSYTTGPTNEKLFF TGTGCCAGCAGTTATACGACAGGCCCAACTAATGAAAAACTGTTTTTT
TRBJ1-2 NA TRBV5-4 NA CASSPQSDEDWYGYTF TGTGCCAGCAGCCCCCAGTCCGACGAGGATTGGTATGGCTACACCTTC
TRBJ1-1 NA TRBV28 NA CASSLPGEGGTEAFF TGTGCCAGCAGTCTGCCCGGAGAGGGAGGCACTGAAGCTTTCTTT
TRBJ1-1 NA TRBV9 NA CASSATVNTEAFF TGTGCCAGCAGCGCGACAGTGAACACTGAAGCTTTCTTT
TRBJ2-3 NA TRBV5-1 NA CASSFLPGTTTDTQYF TGCGCCAGCAGCTTTTTGCCGGGGACAACCACAGATACGCAGTATTTT
TRBJ1-1 NA TRBV7-3 NA CASSLMGSHTEAFF TGTGCCAGCAGCTTAATGGGGAGTCACACTGAAGCTTTCTTT
TRBJ1-1 NA TRBV12-3/TRBV12-4 NA CASSPRRNTEAFF TGTGCCAGCAGCCCCCGGAGGAACACTGAAGCTTTCTTT
TRBJ2-5 TRBD1 TRBV7-9 NA CASSWHGTGQETQYF TGTGCCAGCAGCTGGCACGGGACAGGCCAAGAGACCCAGTACTTC
TRBJ1-5 NA TRBV28 NA CASSLFAGAGQPQHF TGTGCCAGCAGTTTATTCGCGGGAGCCGGTCAGCCCCAGCATTTT
TRBJ2-7 TRBD2 TRBV15 NA CATSRSLADAYEQYF TGTGCCACCAGCAGATCCCTAGCGGATGCCTACGAGCAGTACTTC
TRBJ1-1 TRBD1 TRBV5-1 NA CASSPQGGTEAFF TGCGCCAGCAGCCCGCAGGGGGGCACTGAAGCTTTCTTT
TRBJ2-7 TRBD1 TRBV6-2/TRBV6-3 NA CASSVGQGWYEQYF TGTGCCAGCAGCGTTGGACAGGGGTGGTACGAGCAGTACTTC
TRBJ2-7 NA TRBV18 NA CASSPSGWAYEQYF TGTGCCAGCTCACCATCCGGGTGGGCCTACGAGCAGTACTTC
TRBJ2-1 NA TRBV3-1/TRBV3-2 NA CASSLGGVSYNEQFF TGTGCCAGCAGCCTAGGCGGGGTCTCCTACAATGAGCAGTTCTTC
TRBJ2-7 TRBD2 TRBV9 NA CASSGTSGRNTYEQYF TGTGCCAGCAGCGGGACTAGCGGGAGGAACACCTACGAGCAGTACTTC
TRBJ1-1 NA TRBV28 NA CASSPDRYTEAFF TGTGCCAGCAGTCCCGACAGATACACTGAAGCTTTCTTT
TRBJ1-5 TRBD1 TRBV19 NA CAMPTGAKLPSNQPQHF TGTGCCATGCCGACAGGGGCGAAGTTACCAAGCAATCAGCCCCAGCATTTT
TRBJ1-5 NA TRBV7-2 NA CASSSGERNQPQHF TGTGCCAGCAGTTCTGGGGAGCGCAATCAGCCCCAGCATTTT
TRBJ1-1 NA TRBV2 NA CARDDRAQNTEAFF TGTGCCAGAGACGACAGAGCCCAGAACACTGAAGCTTTCTTT
TRBJ2-7 TRBD1 TRBV28 NA CASREQGSREQYF TGTGCCAGCAGGGAACAGGGGTCAAGGGAGCAGTACTTC
TRBJ1-6 NA TRBV5-1 NA CASSLVWGQNSPLHF TGCGCCAGCAGCTTGGTATGGGGGCAAAATTCACCCCTCCACTTT